The table lists the clone carrying this T cell receptor (beta chain) with many counts. The target antigen is unknown. These data originate in a study of spatial heterogeneity in lung cancer. The study, taken as a whole, reports: Ubiquitous expanded tumor TCRs showed up in blood more at resection than follow-up.

Every individual TCR cDNA molecule carried its own unique molecular identifier, which allowed correction of PCR and sequencing errors. One entry per CDR3 protein results from TCRdb running MiXCR on the 5' RACE reads. This table has tens of thousands of distinct CDR3 sequences, under 8.5% appearing once. Documented time point: sample taken at primary tumor resection. With 6 bases removed from V and 6 bases from J, the gap between germline ends came to 19 bases. CDR1 and CDR2 (germline): MDHEN, SYDVKM. The CDR3 runs to 15 residues. This TCR derives from a female donor with early-stage non-small cell lung cancer. The chain couples TRBV28 to TRBJ2-3; D might be TRBD1 or TRBD2, each matching 5 bases. Sequenced material: PBMCs, taken at surgery. The CDR3 bases are TGTGCCAGCAGCTCCCACCCCCGGGGACCGGATACGCAGTATTTT. The encoded protein is CASSSHPRGPDTQYF.